This T cell receptor (beta chain) was observed in a study of post-analysis software for immune sequencing data. Study as a whole: Patients with relapsing-remitting, secondary progressive and progressive-relapsing multiple sclerosis courses were all represented. Study-wide results and limits: Normalized Chao1 diversity in multiple sclerosis patients fell significantly below that of controls. Included in a set of 5 or 6 TRBV segments more frequent in patients than controls were TRBV5-6, TRBV5-1 and TRBV20-1. Strong co-clustering by F measure was seen for same-batch samples.

Included in the TCR beta cDNA libraries were unique molecular identifiers. Researchers reported about 500,000 cDNA molecules coming from about 1 to 10 million T cells. TCRdb re-analysed the PCR reads in MiXCR, keeping a single row per CDR3 protein. The repertoire includes hundreds of thousands of distinct CDR3 sequences, roughly 50% of them detected once, and 4.6% sits in the top ten. Concerning this clonotype: Its antigen is currently unknown.

The CDR3 has 15 amino acids. The trim removed 6 bases at V and 1 base at J, leaving 7 bases unmatched. Germline assignment: CDR1 MNHEY and CDR2 SVGAGI. The chain is built from TRBV6-5 and TRBJ2-7; 9 positions agree with TRBD1. Sequenced input: blood. The clonotype comes from a girl between 5 and 17 years old with multiple sclerosis. The CDR3 sequence: CASSLIGQGSYEQYF. The CDR3 region has the DNA TGTGCCAGCAGCCTGATCGGACAGGGGTCCTACGAGCAGTACTTC.